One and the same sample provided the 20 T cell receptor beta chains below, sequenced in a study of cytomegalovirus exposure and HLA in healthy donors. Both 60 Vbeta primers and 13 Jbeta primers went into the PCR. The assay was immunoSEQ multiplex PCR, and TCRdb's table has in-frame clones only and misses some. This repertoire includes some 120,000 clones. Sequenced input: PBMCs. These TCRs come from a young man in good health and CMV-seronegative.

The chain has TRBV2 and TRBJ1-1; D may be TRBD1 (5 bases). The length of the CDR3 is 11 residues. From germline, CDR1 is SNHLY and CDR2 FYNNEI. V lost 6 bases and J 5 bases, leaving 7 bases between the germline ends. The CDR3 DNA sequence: TGTGCCAGCAGAAGGGGTACTGAAGCTTTCTTT. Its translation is CASRRGTEAFF.

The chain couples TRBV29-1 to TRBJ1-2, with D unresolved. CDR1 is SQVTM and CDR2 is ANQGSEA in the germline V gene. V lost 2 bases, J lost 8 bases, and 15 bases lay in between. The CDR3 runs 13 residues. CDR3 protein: CSVESGLLQGYTF. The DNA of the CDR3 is TGCAGCGTTGAAAGTGGTCTCCTGCAGGGCTACACCTTC.

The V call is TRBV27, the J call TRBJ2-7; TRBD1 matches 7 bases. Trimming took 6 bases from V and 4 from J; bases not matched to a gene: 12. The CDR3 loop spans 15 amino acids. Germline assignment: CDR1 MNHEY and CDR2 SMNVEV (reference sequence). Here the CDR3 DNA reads TGTGCCAGCAGGGCCCGGGACAGACCTCTTTACGAGCAGTACTTC. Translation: CASRARDRPLYEQYF.

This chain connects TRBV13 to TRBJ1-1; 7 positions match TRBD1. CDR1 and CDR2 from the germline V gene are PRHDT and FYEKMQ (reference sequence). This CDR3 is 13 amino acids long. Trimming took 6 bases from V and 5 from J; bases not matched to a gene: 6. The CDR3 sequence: CASSSTGRTEAFF. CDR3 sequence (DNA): TGTGCCAGCAGTTCGACAGGGAGGACTGAAGCTTTCTTT.

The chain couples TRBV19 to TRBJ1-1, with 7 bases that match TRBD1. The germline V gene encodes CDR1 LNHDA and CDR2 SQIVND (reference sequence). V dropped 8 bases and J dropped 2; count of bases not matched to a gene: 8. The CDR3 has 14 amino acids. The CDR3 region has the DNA TGTGCCAGTGGATCGGGGACAGCAAACACTGAAGCTTTCTTT. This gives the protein CASGSGTANTEAFF.

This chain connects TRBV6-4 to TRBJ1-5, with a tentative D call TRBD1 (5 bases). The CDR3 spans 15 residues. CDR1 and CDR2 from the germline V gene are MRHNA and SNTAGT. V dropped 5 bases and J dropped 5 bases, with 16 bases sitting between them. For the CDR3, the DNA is TGTGCCAGCAGTTATGCCGGACACCCCGATCAGCCCCAGCATTTT. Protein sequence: CASSYAGHPDQPQHF.

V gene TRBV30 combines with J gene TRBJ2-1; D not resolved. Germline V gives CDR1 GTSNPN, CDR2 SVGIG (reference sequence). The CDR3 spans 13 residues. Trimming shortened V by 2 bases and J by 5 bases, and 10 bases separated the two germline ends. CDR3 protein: CAWSSRPHNEQFF. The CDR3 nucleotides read TGTGCCTGGAGTTCCAGGCCCCACAATGAGCAGTTCTTC.

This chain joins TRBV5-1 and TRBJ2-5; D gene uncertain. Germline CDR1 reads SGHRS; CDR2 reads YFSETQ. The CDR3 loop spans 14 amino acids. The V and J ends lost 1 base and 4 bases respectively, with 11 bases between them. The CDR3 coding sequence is TGCGCCAGCAGCTTGAGCTCCGCCCTAGAGACCCAGTACTTC. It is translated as CASSLSSALETQYF.

CDR3 in amino acids: CASSSPGNQETQYF. DNA of the CDR3: TGTGCCAGCAGTTCCCCGGGAAACCAAGAGACCCAGTACTTC. V and J are TRBV25-1 and TRBJ2-5, with D perhaps TRBD2 (5 bases). V was shortened by 5 bases and J by 0 bases, with 10 bases between the two germline ends. The CDR3 extends over 14 amino acids. Germline loops: CDR1 MGHDK, CDR2 SYGVNS.

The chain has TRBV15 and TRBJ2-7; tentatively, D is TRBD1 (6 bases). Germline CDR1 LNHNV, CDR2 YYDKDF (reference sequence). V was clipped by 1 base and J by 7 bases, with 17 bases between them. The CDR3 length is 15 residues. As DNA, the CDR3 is TGTGCCACCAGCAGAGCTTTCCAGGGGCGAGGTGAGCAGTACTTC. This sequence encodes CATSRAFQGRGEQYF.

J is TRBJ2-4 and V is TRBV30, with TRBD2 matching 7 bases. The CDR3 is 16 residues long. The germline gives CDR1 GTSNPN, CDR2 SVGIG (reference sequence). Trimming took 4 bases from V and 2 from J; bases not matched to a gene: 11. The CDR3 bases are TGTGCCTGGACTTCTTTGGAGGGACTAACCAAAAACATTCAGTACTTC. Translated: CAWTSLEGLTKNIQYF.

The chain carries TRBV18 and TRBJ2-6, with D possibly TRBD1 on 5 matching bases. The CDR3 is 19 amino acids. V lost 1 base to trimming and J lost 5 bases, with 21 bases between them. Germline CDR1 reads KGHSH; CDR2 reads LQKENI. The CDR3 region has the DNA TGTGCCAGCTCACCACTGGAATTACCAGGGTTTGGACGGGCCAACGTCCTGACTTTC. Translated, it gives CASSPLELPGFGRANVLTF.

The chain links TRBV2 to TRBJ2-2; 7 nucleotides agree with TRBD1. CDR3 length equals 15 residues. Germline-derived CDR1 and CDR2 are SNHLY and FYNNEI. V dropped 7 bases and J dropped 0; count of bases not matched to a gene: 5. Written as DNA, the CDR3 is TGTGCCAGCACTGGGACAGCGCCGAACACCGGGGAGCTGTTTTTT. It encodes CASTGTAPNTGELFF.

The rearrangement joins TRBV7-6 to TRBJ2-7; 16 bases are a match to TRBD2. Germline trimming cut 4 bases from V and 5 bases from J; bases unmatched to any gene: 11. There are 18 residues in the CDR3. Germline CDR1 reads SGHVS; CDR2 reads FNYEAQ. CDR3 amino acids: CASSSAGLAGGPINEQYF. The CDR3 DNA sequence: TGTGCCAGCAGCTCCGCGGGACTAGCGGGGGGGCCGATCAACGAGCAGTACTTC.

CDR3 sequence: CASSLATGGNEQFF. For the CDR3, the DNA is TGTGCCAGCAGCTTAGCGACAGGGGGGAATGAGCAGTTCTTC. The chain recombines TRBV7-2 with TRBJ2-1, with 9 bases lining up with TRBD1. In germline, CDR1 is SGHTA, CDR2 FQGNSA. This CDR3 has 14 amino acids. J was trimmed by 7 bases and V by 0 bases; bases with no gene match: 1.

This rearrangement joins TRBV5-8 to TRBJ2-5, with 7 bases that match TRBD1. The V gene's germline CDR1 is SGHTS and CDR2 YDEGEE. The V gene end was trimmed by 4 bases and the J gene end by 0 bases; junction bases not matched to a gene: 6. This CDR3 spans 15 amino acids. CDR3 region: CASSMGQKYQETQYF. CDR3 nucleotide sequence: TGTGCCAGCAGCATGGGACAGAAGTACCAAGAGACCCAGTACTTC.

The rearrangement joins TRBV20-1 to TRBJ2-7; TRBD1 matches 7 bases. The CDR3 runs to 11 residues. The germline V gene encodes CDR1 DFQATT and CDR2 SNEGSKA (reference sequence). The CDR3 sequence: CSVRGSYEQYF. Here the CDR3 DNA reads TGCAGCGTCAGGGGGTCCTACGAGCAGTACTTC.

Here the CDR3 DNA reads TGTGCCTGGGGACAGGGTTTCGGTGGCTACACCTTC. Protein sequence: CAWGQGFGGYTF. The chain combines TRBV30 with TRBJ1-2; 8 nucleotides line up with TRBD1. V shed 5 bases, J shed 7 bases, and the junction held 6 bases outside the gene matches. Germline V lookup: CDR1 GTSNPN, CDR2 SVGIG (reference sequence). The CDR3 totals 12 residues.

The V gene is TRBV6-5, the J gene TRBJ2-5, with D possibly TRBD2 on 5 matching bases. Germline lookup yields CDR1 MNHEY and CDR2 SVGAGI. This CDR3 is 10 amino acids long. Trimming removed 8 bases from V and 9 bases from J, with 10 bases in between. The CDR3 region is CASSRGPQYF. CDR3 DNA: TGTGCCAGCTCCCGGGGTCCCCAGTACTTC.

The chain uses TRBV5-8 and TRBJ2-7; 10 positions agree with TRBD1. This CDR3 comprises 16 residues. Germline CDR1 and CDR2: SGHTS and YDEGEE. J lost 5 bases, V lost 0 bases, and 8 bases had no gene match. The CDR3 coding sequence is TGTGCCAGCAGCTTGGGGGACAGGGGCTACAGCGACGAGCAGTACTTC. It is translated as CASSLGDRGYSDEQYF. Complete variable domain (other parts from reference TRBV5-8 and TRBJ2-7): EAGVTQSPTHLIKTRGQQATLRCSPISGHTSVYWYQQALGLGLQFLLWYDEGEERNRGNFPPRFSGRQFPNYSSELNVNALELEDSALYLCASSLGDRGYSDEQYFGPGTRLTVT.